These T cell receptor beta chains were read from a single sample in a study of shared clonotypes between healthy human individuals. TCRdb's table, derived via immunoSEQ multiplex PCR, lists solely in-frame clones and lacks some. The sample shows roughly 500,000 clones, 90% to 96% of them seen only once. Sequencing was performed on naive CD4+ T cells sorted from blood. The source is a woman aged 25 to 45 in good health. Both conserved end residues are part of each CDR3. The D gene is left open where the match is weak. The listing skips clone size in some rows; elsewhere it reads once, few, many or a size class.

>TRBV2|NA|NA|13|TRBJ1-1
CASFGILNTEAFF
TGTGCCAGCTTCGGGATTTTGAACACTGAAGCTTTCTTT
>TRBV28|NA|TRBD1|16|TRBJ1-5
CASRSGTVYSNQPQHF
TGTGCCAGCAGGTCCGGGACAGTCTATAGCAATCAGCCCCAGCATTTT
>TRBV13|once|NA|14|TRBJ2-7
CASSLAPAEYEQYF
TGTGCCAGCAGCTTAGCCCCGGCCGAATACGAGCAGTACTTC
>TRBV18|NA|NA|12|TRBJ1-5
CASSPGDQPQHF
TGTGCCAGCTCACCAGGCGATCAGCCCCAGCATTTT
>TRBV5-4|NA|TRBD1|16|TRBJ2-1
CASSSPTDRQYNEQFF
TGTGCCAGCAGCTCCCCAACGGACAGGCAATACAATGAGCAGTTCTTC
>TRBV5-6|NA|TRBD2|16|TRBJ2-5
CASSLLAGLVGETQYF
TGTGCCAGCAGCCTACTAGCGGGATTAGTCGGTGAGACCCAGTACTTC
>TRBV10-3|NA|NA|14|TRBJ1-1
CAISAEGRNTEAFF
TGTGCCATCAGTGCGGAGGGGCGGAACACTGAAGCTTTCTTT
>TRBV7-9|NA|TRBD2|15|TRBJ2-3
CATTRGRGSLDTQYF
TGTGCCACTACCCGAGGTCGCGGGAGTTTAGATACGCAGTATTTT
>TRBV5-1|once|NA|14|TRBJ2-5
CASSLSMYQETQYF
TGCGCCAGCAGCTTGTCGATGTACCAAGAGACCCAGTACTTC
>TRBV2|NA|NA|18|TRBJ2-7
CASKDVPGVSPGAYEQYF
TGTGCCAGCAAGGACGTTCCCGGGGTAAGCCCCGGTGCCTACGAGCAGTACTTC
>TRBV6-5|NA|NA|15|TRBJ1-3
CASSYGGRTGNTIYF
TGTGCCAGCAGTTACGGCGGCCGAACTGGAAACACCATATATTTT
>TRBV5-8|NA|NA|15|TRBJ2-7
CASSLIWGHLNEQYF
TGTGCCAGCAGCTTGATCTGGGGGCATTTAAACGAGCAGTACTTC
>TRBV28|NA|NA|13|TRBJ1-2
CASSQVANYGYTF
TGTGCCAGCAGTCAGGTAGCTAACTATGGCTACACCTTC
>TRBV11-2|NA|TRBD2|16|TRBJ2-7
CASSLVSGSESYEQYF
TGTGCCAGCAGCTTAGTAAGCGGGAGTGAGTCCTACGAGCAGTACTTC
>TRBV19|NA|TRBD2|15|TRBJ2-7
CASSGRLAGTYEQYF
TGTGCCAGTTCGGGTAGACTAGCGGGGACCTACGAGCAGTACTTC
>TRBV30|NA|TRBD2|16|TRBJ2-1
CAWSTGTSGSYNEQFF
TGTGCCTGGAGTACCGGGACTAGCGGCTCCTACAATGAGCAGTTCTTC
>TRBV10-2|NA|TRBD1|14|TRBJ1-1
CASQTIQGASEAFF
TGCGCCAGCCAGACAATACAGGGGGCCTCTGAAGCTTTCTTT
>TRBV6-4|NA|NA|16|TRBJ2-6
CASSEPGLSGANVLTF
TGTGCCAGCAGTGAACCGGGACTCTCTGGGGCCAACGTCCTGACTTTC
>TRBV9|NA|NA|16|TRBJ2-2
CASSVARVRFTGELFF
TGTGCCAGCAGCGTAGCGAGGGTGAGATTCACCGGGGAGCTGTTTTTT
>TRBV21-1|NA|NA|14|TRBJ2-7
CASSKPSGADEQYF
TGTGCCAGCAGCAAGCCTAGCGGGGCGGACGAGCAGTACTTC
>TRBV11-2|few|NA|14|TRBJ2-7
CASCLQTSQVEQYF
TGTGCCAGCTGCCTGCAGACTAGTCAAGTGGAGCAGTACTTC
>TRBV29-1|NA|TRBD2|14|TRBJ2-1
CSVPLHDGGDEQFF
TGCAGCGTTCCCCTACACGACGGGGGGGATGAGCAGTTCTTC
>TRBV19|NA|NA|14|TRBJ1-3
CASSPLASGNTIYF
TGTGCCAGTAGTCCCCTCGCTTCCGGAAACACCATATATTTT
>TRBV2|NA|NA|12|TRBJ1-5
CASRDSNQPQHF
TGTGCCAGCAGGGATAGCAATCAGCCCCAGCATTTT
>TRBV18|NA|NA|15|TRBJ2-1
CASSPRVNPYNEQFF
TGTGCCAGCTCACCGAGGGTTAACCCCTACAATGAGCAGTTCTTC
>TRBV11-3|once|TRBD2|17|TRBJ2-1
CASSLPTGTSGSNEQFF
TGTGCCAGCAGCTTACCTACCGGGACTAGCGGGAGTAATGAGCAGTTCTTC
>TRBV6-5|NA|NA|16|TRBJ2-7
CASSYSPPPGPYEQYF
TGTGCCAGCAGTTACTCCCCACCCCCGGGACCCTACGAGCAGTACTTC
>TRBV11-2|NA|NA|13|TRBJ1-1
CASSIRVNTEAFF
TGTGCCAGCAGCATCAGGGTGAACACTGAAGCTTTCTTT
>TRBV7-9|once|NA|14|TRBJ1-2
CASSLPGTPYGYTF
TGTGCCAGCAGCTTGCCTGGCACCCCCTATGGCTACACCTTC
>TRBV5-5|NA|NA|13|TRBJ2-7
CASSLDVLGKEYF
TGTGCCAGCAGCTTAGATGTTCTGGGGAAAGAGTACTTC
>TRBV5-1|NA|NA|15|TRBJ1-3
CASSLDGPSGNTIYF
TGCGCCAGCAGCTTGGACGGGCCCTCTGGAAACACCATATATTTT
>TRBV9|NA|TRBD2|14|TRBJ2-3
CASSASGSPHTQYF
TGTGCCAGCAGCGCGAGCGGGAGTCCACATACGCAGTATTTT
>TRBV6-1|NA|NA|13|TRBJ2-7
CASTQQGLSEQYF
TGTGCCAGCACTCAACAGGGTTTGAGCGAGCAGTACTTC